Included here is one TCR beta chain sequence, with context. Its cognate antigen is unknown. The sample has other DNA sequences that encode this CDR3 too. Evenly divided among several immunoSEQ plates was the genomic DNA of each subset. Using immunoSEQ multiplex PCR, the repertoire was profiled, and TCRdb retains in-frame clones only, with some absent. The data show approximately 2.5 million clones, approximately 94% seen once. This entry belongs to a study of shared clonotypes between healthy human individuals. Study-wide points: Larger richness was generally estimated for naive than memory subsets.

Donors were healthy HIV-negative adults without recently reported acute infections or vaccinations. Naive CD4+ cells were CD45RA-selected; the remaining cells were memory. Per the germline V gene, CDR1 is SNHLY and CDR2 is FYNNEI. V lost 5 bases and J lost 2, with 9 bases in between. CDR3 size: 13 residues. This TCR derives from a man aged 18 to 29 in good health. The chain combines TRBV2 with TRBJ1-2; perhaps TRBD1 as D (5 bases). The sample consisted of naive CD4+ T cells sorted from blood. Subset: CD45RA+ positively selected. The CDR3 here is CASSTGGNYGYTF. The CDR3 DNA reads TGTGCCAGCAGTACAGGCGGGAACTATGGCTACACCTTC.